This TCR beta chain was captured in a study of T cells in Graves' hyperthyroidism and ophthalmopathy. The TCR beta CDR3 regions underwent amplification using RNA transcripts as the source. During a first-round RT-PCR of the TCR CDR3, the HTBI primer set was used. Using its own MiXCR run on the multiplex PCR reads, TCRdb lists one record per CDR3 protein. The table has fewer than 350,000 distinct CDR3 sequences, around a sixth seen once; the top ten hold about 49%. General study points: Researchers found most expanded thyroid clonotypes above 0.001 in blood as well.

This clonotype was found many times. Its cognate antigen is unknown. The CDR3 totals 14 residues. Germline V lookup: CDR1 MNHEY, CDR2 SVGAGI. Losses at the gene ends were 2 bases for V and 5 bases for J; bases not matched to a gene: 5. The receptor was isolated from a woman aged 45-59 years with Graves' hyperthyroidism. Sequencing input: blood. The V call is TRBV6-5, the J call TRBJ2-5, with 7 bases identical to TRBD1. This CDR3 reads CASSYEGGWETQYF. In DNA form, the CDR3 reads TGTGCCAGCAGTTACGAAGGGGGCTGGGAGACCCAGTACTTC.